These 18 T cell receptor beta chains were all obtained from the same sample, sequenced in a study of radiotherapy plus CTLA-4 blockade in lung cancer. Generated by immunoSEQ multiplex PCR, the TCRdb table keeps only in-frame clones and is missing some. The profile shows around 110,000 clones, more than 65% of them singletons. The source material was peripheral blood, sampled from a patient treated with radiotherapy plus ipilimumab. These TCRs come from a human donor with non-small cell lung cancer that progressed on radiotherapy plus ipilimumab. Some clones in this sample may be carry-over from other donors' samples.

This chain links TRBV5-1 with TRBJ2-5, with TRBD2 identical over 10 bases. The CDR3 loop spans 17 amino acids. The germline CDR1 and CDR2 sequences are SGHRS and YFSETQ. V lost 1 base and J lost 5; bases outside the gene matches: 11. CDR3 sequence (DNA): TGCGCCAGCAGCTTGCAACATCCGGGACTAGCGACGGAGACCCAGTACTTC. It yields the protein CASSLQHPGLATETQYF.

The rearrangement joins TRBV7-9 to TRBJ2-2; TRBD2 might be the D (7 bases). Deletions cut 4 bases from V and 7 bases from J, with 16 bases between. Germline CDR1 reads SEHNR; CDR2 reads FQNEAQ (reference sequence). This CDR3 is 15 amino acids long. CDR3 bases: TGTGCCAGCAGCTCACCCGGGGGGCGTAACGGGGAGCTGTTTTTT. Its protein product is CASSSPGGRNGELFF.

The CDR3, as DNA: TGTGCCAGCAGCCAACTAGGGGTCGATCAGCCCCAGCATTTT. Its translation: CASSQLGVDQPQHF. This chain connects TRBV14 to TRBJ1-5, with D tentatively TRBD1 (5 bases). Trimming stripped 2 bases from V and 5 bases from J, with 10 bases between. Germline V lookup: CDR1 SGHDN, CDR2 FVKESK. This CDR3 is 14 amino acids long. Together with reference TRBV14 and TRBJ1-5, the CDR3 gives the full variable domain: EAGVTQFPSHSVIEKGQTVTLRCDPISGHDNLYWYRRVMGKEIKFLLHFVKESKQDESGMPNNRFLAERTGGTYSTLKVQPAELEDSGVYFCASSQLGVDQPQHFGDGTRLSIL.

The genes are TRBV5-1 and TRBJ1-1; maybe TRBD1 (5 bases). This CDR3 is built from 16 residues. Trimming left V 4 bases short and J 5 bases short, with 21 bases between. Germline assignment: CDR1 SGHRS and CDR2 YFSETQ. The CDR3 bases are TGCGCCAGCAGCCGCCTGACTTCCGGGACGGGGACTGAAGCTTTCTTT. It codes for CASSRLTSGTGTEAFF.

The rearrangement links TRBV6-5 to TRBJ2-7, with 9 bases lining up with TRBD1. V gave up 2 bases and J gave up 2 bases; unmatched junction bases: 1. The CDR3 loop spans 14 amino acids. Germline CDR1 reads MNHEY; CDR2 reads SVGAGI. The DNA for the CDR3 is TGTGCCAGCAGTTACGACAGGGGGGCCTACGAGCAGTACTTC. Encoded protein: CASSYDRGAYEQYF.

This clone showed up just a few times. The V gene is TRBV9, the J gene TRBJ1-5, with TRBD1 as a possible D gene (5 bases). The germline gives CDR1 SGDLS, CDR2 YYNGEE. This CDR3 region has 14 residues. Trimming shortened V by 4 bases and J by 6 bases, and 14 bases separated the two germline ends. The DNA of the CDR3 is TGTGCCAGCAGCCCTCGCGGGACTCGTCAGCCCCAGCATTTT. This gives the protein CASSPRGTRQPQHF. The whole variable domain, filled in from reference TRBV9 and TRBJ1-5, reads DSGVTQTPKHLITATGQRVTLRCSPRSGDLSVYWYQQSLDQGLQFLIQYYNGEERAKGNILERFSAQQFPDLHSELNLSSLELGDSALYFCASSPRGTRQPQHFGDGTRLSIL.

The J gene is TRBJ2-3, the V gene TRBV5-1, with TRBD2 matching over 11 bases. The CDR3 spans 15 residues. Germline V lookup: CDR1 SGHRS, CDR2 YFSETQ. The trim removed 4 bases at V and 6 bases at J, leaving 7 bases unmatched. The CDR3 DNA reads as TGCGCCAGCAGCACTAGCGGGGGAGGCGGGGATACGCAGTATTTT. Its translation is CASSTSGGGGDTQYF. The variable domain in full, completed from reference TRBV5-1 and TRBJ2-3, reads KAGVTQTPRYLIKTRGQQVTLSCSPISGHRSVSWYQQTPGQGLQFLFEYFSETQRNKGNFPGRFSGRQFSNSRSEMNVSTLELGDSALYLCASSTSGGGGDTQYFGPGTRLTVL.

As DNA, the CDR3 is TGTGCCAGCAGCTGGGGACAGGGGATCTACGAGCAGTACTTC. It is translated as CASSWGQGIYEQYF. The rearrangement joins TRBV5-5 to TRBJ2-7; 10 bases fit TRBD1. With 3 bases clipped from V and 3 bases from J, the junction kept 3 bases outside the gene matches. CDR1 is SGHKS and CDR2 is YYEKEE in the germline V gene (reference sequence). The CDR3 consists of 14 residues.

The rearrangement joins TRBV11-2 to TRBJ1-1; D call uncertain. Trimming cost V 5 bases and J 0 bases, with 7 bases left between them. This CDR3 region has 13 residues. Germline lookup yields CDR1 SGHAT and CDR2 FQNNGV. The CDR3 is CASSPLLNTEAFF. CDR3 sequence (DNA): TGTGCCAGCAGCCCCCTGCTGAACACTGAAGCTTTCTTT.

This chain joins TRBV29-1 and TRBJ2-7, with D unresolved. From germline, CDR1 is SQVTM and CDR2 ANQGSEA. The V end was cut by 3 bases, the J end by 2 bases, with 8 bases between. The CDR3 has 12 amino acids. Here the CDR3 DNA reads TGCAGCGTTGATGGGCAACCCTACGAGCAGTACTTC. It yields the protein CSVDGQPYEQYF.

The chain has TRBV4-3 and TRBJ2-1; TRBD2 agrees at 7 bases. Germline lookup yields CDR1 LGHNA and CDR2 YSLEER. The V gene end was trimmed by 0 bases and the J gene end by 7 bases; junction bases not matched to a gene: 6. The CDR3 spans 15 residues. The CDR3 DNA reads TGCGCCAGCAGCCAAGATCTTGGGGGGGGGAATGAGCAGTTCTTC. This codes for CASSQDLGGGNEQFF.

V usage is TRBV7-2 and J usage is TRBJ2-7, with a weak D call TRBD2 (6 bases). CDR1 and CDR2 (germline): SGHTA, FQGNSA. The CDR3 sequence is 13 residues long. V gave up 1 base and J gave up 3 bases, with 7 bases separating them. Here the CDR3 DNA reads TGTGCCAGCAGCTTAGGACTAGACTACGAGCAGTACTTC. Its protein is CASSLGLDYEQYF.

J is TRBJ2-7 and V is TRBV29-1; 10 nucleotides align to TRBD1. Per the germline V gene, CDR1 is SQVTM and CDR2 is ANQGSEA. The CDR3 consists of 14 residues. V trimming: 7 bases; J trimming: 0 bases; junction bases outside the gene matches: 6. The CDR3 sequence: CSATGTGDSYEQYF. For the CDR3, the DNA is TGCAGCGCAACCGGGACAGGGGACTCCTACGAGCAGTACTTC.

The rearrangement links TRBV7-9 to TRBJ2-1, with TRBD1 matching over 7 bases. CDR1 and CDR2 from the germline V gene are SEHNR and FQNEAQ (reference sequence). The CDR3 is 15 residues long. The V segment lost 5 bases and the J segment 8 bases; nucleotides outside the gene matches: 12. CDR3 coding DNA: TGTGCCAGCAGCCCCCGACAGGGTCGGGCTGATGAGCAGTTCTTC. Protein sequence: CASSPRQGRADEQFF.

The rearrangement joins TRBV5-1 to TRBJ1-2; 8 nucleotides align to TRBD1. The germline CDR1 and CDR2 sequences are SGHRS and YFSETQ. Trimming took 0 bases from V and 7 from J; bases not matched to a gene: 2. The CDR3 has 13 residues. The DNA for the CDR3 is TGCGCCAGCAGCTTGGGACAGGGGATTGGCTACACCTTC. It yields the protein CASSLGQGIGYTF.

The sample holds a few counts of this clone. The V call is TRBV5-1, the J call TRBJ2-6; tentative D call: TRBD2 (5 bases). Looked up from germline, CDR1 is SGHRS and CDR2 is YFSETQ. The V end was cut by 4 bases, the J end by 0 bases, with 11 bases between. CDR3 length: 16 residues. The CDR3 coding sequence is TGCGCCAGCAGCCAAGAAGCGGCCTCTGGGGCCAACGTCCTGACTTTC. It codes for CASSQEAASGANVLTF. The variable domain in full, with the rest retrieved from reference TRBV5-1 and TRBJ2-6, is KAGVTQTPRYLIKTRGQQVTLSCSPISGHRSVSWYQQTPGQGLQFLFEYFSETQRNKGNFPGRFSGRQFSNSRSEMNVSTLELGDSALYLCASSQEAASGANVLTFGAGSRLTVL.

Only one count was recorded for this clone. V gene TRBV6-5 combines with J gene TRBJ1-1, with a possible D match to TRBD1 (6 bases). V was cut by 2 bases and J by 2 bases, with 15 bases left in between. The CDR3 is 16 amino acids. Germline assignment: CDR1 MNHEY and CDR2 SVGAGI. CDR3: CASSYRRTDPNTEAFF. The CDR3 region has the DNA TGTGCCAGCAGTTACCGACGGACAGATCCCAACACTGAAGCTTTCTTT.

This chain connects TRBV19 to TRBJ2-7; D is ambiguous. CDR3 size: 14 residues. CDR1 and CDR2 (germline): LNHDA, SQIVND (reference sequence). V was pared by 4 bases and J by 2 bases, with 12 bases between. The CDR3 coding sequence is TGTGCCAGTAGTACCCAGCTAGGACCCTACGAGCAGTACTTC. This codes for CASSTQLGPYEQYF.